This T cell receptor (beta chain) came from a study of T cells after yellow fever vaccination. This clonotype was seen repeatedly, ten times or more. Its antigen remains unknown. Overall study findings and caveats: The secondary response was weaker but peaked faster, day 5 versus 15.

Universal primer sites and UMIs were introduced during 5'RACE template-switching synthesis of TCR cDNA. TCRdb analysed the 5' RACE reads with MiXCR anew, one entry per CDR3 protein. The data show about 260,000 distinct CDR3 sequences, more than 3.5% seen once. With 9 bases removed from V and 2 bases from J, the gap between germline ends came to 11 bases. This CDR3 is 13 amino acids long. Per germline, CDR1 MNHEY and CDR2 SMNVEV (reference sequence). Sequences were derived from PBMCs, sampled 15 days after the yellow fever booster vaccination. The receptor comes from a man aged 18-30 years who received the YFV17D yellow fever vaccine. The chain couples TRBV27 to TRBJ1-5; D is unresolved. The chain's CDR3 is CASLGIGNQPQHF. CDR3 nucleotides: TGTGCCAGTTTGGGGATAGGCAATCAGCCCCAGCATTTT.